Listed below are T cell receptor beta chains from one sample, sequenced in a study of shared clonotypes between healthy human individuals. TCRdb keeps only in-frame clones here, not all; method: immunoSEQ multiplex PCR. Of roughly 700,000 clones listed, about 74% were seen once; the top ten hold more than 1.5%. The sequencing sample was made of memory CD4+ T cells sorted from blood. Receptors were obtained from a woman in her twenties or thirties in good health. Each CDR3 is given with its conserved first and last residue. A D gene is named only where the DNA matches it firmly. Where a row states a size, it is once, few, many or the class of an expanded clone; other rows omit it.

>TRBV5-1|NA|NA|TRBJ1-2
CASSFGEGGGTGYTF
TGCGCCAGCAGCTTCGGAGAAGGCGGGGGAACGGGCTACACCTTC
>TRBV11-2|NA|NA|TRBJ2-7
CASSLRTVSSYEQYF
TGTGCCAGCAGCTTAAGGACGGTGAGCTCCTACGAGCAGTACTTC
>TRBV12-5|NA|few|TRBJ1-3
CASGLVRGPGINLRTWHTIYF
TGTGCTAGTGGTTTGGTACGGGGCCCAGGGATCAACTTGAGGACTTGGCACACCATATATTTT
>TRBV25-1|TRBD2|once|TRBJ2-7
CASSPSSGSRYYEQYF
TGTGCCAGCAGTCCCTCTAGCGGGAGCCGATACTACGAGCAGTACTTC
>TRBV7-1|NA|NA|TRBJ1-3
CASSPYISGNTIYF
TGTGCCAGCAGCCCTTACATCTCTGGAAACACCATATATTTT
>TRBV11-2|NA|NA|TRBJ1-1
CASSLTGYNTEAFF
TGTGCCAGCAGCTTAACAGGATACAACACTGAAGCTTTCTTT
>TRBV5-5|TRBD1|NA|TRBJ2-5
CASSLNRGETQYF
TGTGCCAGCAGCTTAAACAGGGGTGAGACCCAGTACTTC
>TRBV4-2|TRBD2|NA|TRBJ2-1
CASSPGQGGRAGSSYNEQFF
TGTGCCAGCAGCCCCGGTCAGGGCGGGAGGGCCGGGTCGTCCTACAATGAGCAGTTCTTC
>TRBV18|TRBD2|NA|TRBJ2-1
CASSPRHSSGMSEQFF
TGTGCCAGCTCACCACGTCATTCTAGCGGGATGAGTGAGCAGTTCTTC
>TRBV4-1|TRBD1|NA|TRBJ1-1
CASSQTYPGQGENTEAFF
TGCGCCAGCAGCCAAACATACCCGGGACAGGGAGAGAACACTGAAGCTTTCTTT
>TRBV5-1|NA|many|TRBJ2-3
CASSPGLNTDTQYF
TGCGCCAGCAGCCCGGGACTCAACACAGATACGCAGTATTTT
>TRBV19|NA|NA|TRBJ2-1
CASSRSTASYNEQFF
TGTGCCAGTAGTAGATCGACGGCCTCCTACAATGAGCAGTTCTTC
>TRBV2|NA|NA|TRBJ2-3
CASSEPATDTQYF
TGTGCCAGCAGTGAGCCCGCCACAGATACGCAGTATTTT
>TRBV29-1|NA|many|TRBJ1-1
CSVPSPGGTEAFF
TGCAGCGTTCCTTCTCCGGGAGGCACTGAAGCTTTCTTT
>TRBV5-1|NA|NA|TRBJ2-3
CASSLEVGVADTQYF
TGCGCCAGCAGCTTGGAAGTGGGAGTGGCAGATACGCAGTATTTT
>TRBV27|TRBD2|NA|TRBJ2-1
CASRRDYRINEQFF
TGTGCCAGCAGACGGGACTACCGTATTAATGAGCAGTTCTTC
>TRBV14|NA|NA|TRBJ2-2
CASSPQSPVTGELFF
TGTGCCAGCAGCCCACAAAGCCCAGTCACCGGGGAGCTGTTTTTT
>TRBV5-8|NA|NA|TRBJ2-7
CASSVFRQEGSVYEQYF
TGTGCCAGCAGCGTGTTCCGACAGGAGGGGTCGGTATACGAGCAGTACTTC